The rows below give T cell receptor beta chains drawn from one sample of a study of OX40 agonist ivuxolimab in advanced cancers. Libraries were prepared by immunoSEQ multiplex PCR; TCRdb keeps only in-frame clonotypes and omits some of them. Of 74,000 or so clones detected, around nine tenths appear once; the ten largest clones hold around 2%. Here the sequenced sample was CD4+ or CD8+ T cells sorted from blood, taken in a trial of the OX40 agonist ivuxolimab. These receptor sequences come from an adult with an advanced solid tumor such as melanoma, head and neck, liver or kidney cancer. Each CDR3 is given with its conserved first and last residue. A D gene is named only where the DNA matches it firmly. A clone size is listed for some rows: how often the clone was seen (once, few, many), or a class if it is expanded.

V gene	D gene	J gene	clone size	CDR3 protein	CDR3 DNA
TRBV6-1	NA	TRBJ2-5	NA	CASSEFMEETQYF	TGTGCCAGCAGTGAATTTATGGAAGAGACCCAGTACTTC
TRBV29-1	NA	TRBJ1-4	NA	CSVQTEGAGKLFF	TGCAGCGTTCAGACAGAAGGGGCGGGGAAACTGTTTTTT
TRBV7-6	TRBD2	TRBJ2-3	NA	CASSLFLAEPTDTQYF	TGTGCCAGCAGCTTATTTCTAGCGGAACCCACAGATACGCAGTATTTT
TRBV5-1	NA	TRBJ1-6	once	CASSASQGRGNSPLHF	TGCGCCAGCAGCGCTTCCCAAGGGAGAGGGAATTCACCCCTCCACTTT
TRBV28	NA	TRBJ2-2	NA	CASSLWTTNTGELFF	TGTGCCAGCAGTTTATGGACAACGAACACCGGGGAGCTGTTTTTT
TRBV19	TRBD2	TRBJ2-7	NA	CASSMGLAGASYEQYF	TGTGCCAGTAGTATGGGGCTAGCGGGAGCTAGCTACGAGCAGTACTTC
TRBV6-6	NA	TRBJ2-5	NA	CASSALKRDQETQYF	TGTGCCAGCAGTGCCCTTAAGCGGGACCAAGAGACCCAGTACTTC
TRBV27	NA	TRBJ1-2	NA	CASSLSAGFYGYTF	TGTGCCAGCAGTTTATCGGCAGGGTTCTATGGCTACACCTTC
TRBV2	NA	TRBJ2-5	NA	CASTITSRETQYF	TGTGCCAGCACTATTACGTCTAGAGAGACCCAGTACTTC
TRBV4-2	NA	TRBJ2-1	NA	CASSQVGSGYNEQFF	TGTGCCAGCAGCCAAGTCGGTAGCGGTTACAATGAGCAGTTCTTC
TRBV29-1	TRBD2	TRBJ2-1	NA	CSVDLGLAKGDEQFF	TGCAGCGTTGATTTGGGACTAGCGAAAGGGGATGAGCAGTTCTTC
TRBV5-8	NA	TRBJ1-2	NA	CASSSQGNYGYTF	TGTGCCAGCAGCTCACAGGGTAACTATGGCTACACCTTC
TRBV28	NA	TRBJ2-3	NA	CASSLSGRGTDTQYF	TGTGCCAGCAGTTTATCAGGCCGGGGCACAGATACGCAGTATTTT
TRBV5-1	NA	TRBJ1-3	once	CASSLDQFTIYF	TGCGCCAGCAGCTTGGACCAATTCACCATATATTTT
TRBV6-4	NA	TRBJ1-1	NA	CASRVQENTEAFF	TGTGCCAGCAGGGTACAGGAGAACACTGAAGCTTTCTTT
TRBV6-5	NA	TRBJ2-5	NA	CASSYSAQRGTQYF	TGTGCCAGCAGTTACTCAGCTCAGAGGGGGACCCAGTACTTC
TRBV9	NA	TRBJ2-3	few	CASSVQGSTDTQYF	TGTGCCAGCAGCGTTCAGGGAAGCACAGATACGCAGTATTTT
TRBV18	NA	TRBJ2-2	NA	CASSPLSYATGELFF	TGTGCCAGCTCCCCTCTAAGCTATGCCACCGGGGAGCTGTTTTTT
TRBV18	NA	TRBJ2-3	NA	CASSLGTTSTDTQYF	TGTGCCAGCTCACTCGGGACAACTAGCACAGATACGCAGTATTTT
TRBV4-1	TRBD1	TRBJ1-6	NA	CASSQERRQGRSPLHF	TGCGCCAGCAGCCAAGAGAGGCGACAGGGACGGTCACCCCTCCACTTT
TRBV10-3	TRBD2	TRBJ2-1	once	CAISESSGRGDEQFF	TGTGCCATCAGTGAGTCTAGCGGGAGGGGCGATGAGCAGTTCTTC
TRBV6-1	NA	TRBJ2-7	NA	CASSEARVSEQYF	TGTGCCAGCAGTGAAGCTCGAGTAAGCGAGCAGTACTTC
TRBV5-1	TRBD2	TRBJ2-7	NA	CASSPVLAGVEQYF	TGCGCCAGCAGCCCTGTACTAGCGGGAGTCGAGCAGTACTTC
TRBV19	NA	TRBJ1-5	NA	CASRVRVNQPQHF	TGTGCCAGTAGGGTTAGGGTCAATCAGCCCCAGCATTTT
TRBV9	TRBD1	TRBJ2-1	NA	CASSVAGQGTYNEQFF	TGTGCCAGCAGCGTAGCCGGACAGGGGACTTACAATGAGCAGTTCTTC
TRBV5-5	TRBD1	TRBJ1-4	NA	CASSLTGGKEKLFF	TGTGCCAGCAGCCTGACAGGGGGTAAAGAAAAACTGTTTTTT